These 32 T cell receptor beta chains originate from one sample sequenced in a study of vaccination and CD4 T cells after COVID-19. For these receptors, no antigen is known. Treatment indicated: 10-day PBMC culture with coronavirus spike peptide pools or control peptides (ViraFEST assay). Cultured CD4+ T cells had their DNA profiled by the Oncomine TCR Beta short-read assay. TCRdb used MiXCR to reprocess the PCR reads, holding one entry per CDR3 protein. Of roughly 15,000 distinct CDR3 sequences in the sample, about 28% were seen once. Sequences were obtained from cultured CD4+ T cells from blood. The receptors stem from a human donor with COVID-19.

The chain employs TRBV6-1 and TRBJ2-3, with 14 bases matching TRBD2. V gave up 7 bases and J gave up 3 bases; unmatched junction bases: 6. This CDR3 is 16 amino acids long. Germline CDR1 reads MNHNS; CDR2 reads SASEGT. The CDR3 spells CASNPTSGGATDTQYF. CDR3 bases: TGTGCCAGCAATCCGACTAGCGGGGGGGCGACAGATACGCAGTATTTT.

This clonotype was observed a single time. The chain is built from TRBV5-1 and TRBJ1-1; the match to TRBD1 covers 8 bases. Germline V gives CDR1 SGHRS, CDR2 YFSETQ. Trimming took 5 bases from V and 7 from J; bases not matched to a gene: 10. The CDR3 contains 14 residues. The CDR3 DNA reads as TGCGCCAGCAGAAGGACAGGGCCCGATGATGAAGCTTTCTTT. It codes for CASRRTGPDDEAFF. Complete variable domain (other parts from reference TRBV5-1 and TRBJ1-1): KAGVTQTPRYLIKTRGQQVTLSCSPISGHRSVSWYQQTPGQGLQFLFEYFSETQRNKGNFPGRFSGRQFSNSRSEMNVSTLELGDSALYLCASRRTGPDDEAFFGQGTRLTVV.

The rearrangement uses TRBV5-1 and TRBJ2-3; 11 bases are a match to TRBD2. With V trimmed by 7 bases and J by 4 bases, 8 bases remained unmatched. CDR1 is SGHRS and CDR2 is YFSETQ in the germline V gene. There are 15 residues in the CDR3. CDR3 residues: CASGPSGLAADTQYF. Here the CDR3 DNA reads TGCGCCAGCGGACCATCGGGACTAGCGGCAGATACGCAGTATTTT.

This clonotype showed up just a few times. The CDR3 protein is CASSSQGAGEKLFF. In DNA, the CDR3 is TGTGCCAGCAGTTCACAGGGGGCGGGTGAAAAACTGTTTTTT. The genes are TRBV27 and TRBJ1-4, with 9 bases matching TRBD1. Germline V gives CDR1 MNHEY, CDR2 SMNVEV (reference sequence). The V and J ends lost 4 bases and 7 bases, in that order; junction bases with no gene match: 4. The CDR3 is 14 residues long.

The chain uses TRBV7-3 and TRBJ1-1; D possibly corresponds to TRBD1 (6 bases). The germline V gene has CDR1 SGHTA and CDR2 FQGTGA. The CDR3 loop spans 14 amino acids. Deletions cut 5 bases from V and 1 base from J, with 11 bases between. The CDR3 nucleotides read TGTGCCAGCAGCCTATACAGGGAGAACACTGAAGCTTTCTTT. This sequence encodes CASSLYRENTEAFF.

This clonotype was found a few times. The rearrangement joins TRBV11-2 to TRBJ1-2; tentatively, D is TRBD1 (5 bases). CDR1 is SGHAT and CDR2 is FQNNGV in the germline V gene. The CDR3 is 14 amino acids. V lost 6 bases and J 0 bases, leaving 11 bases between the germline ends. The CDR3 region has the DNA TGTGCCAGCAGTTCCGACAGCGCTAACTATGGCTACACCTTC. As protein: CASSSDSANYGYTF.

Worth noting for this clonotype: A read error may account for a junction end that differs from germline. The J gene is TRBJ2-7, the V gene TRBV6-1, with a tentative D call TRBD2 (7 bases). This CDR3 is 11 amino acids long. CDR1 and CDR2 (germline): MNHNS, SASEGT. The CDR3 protein is CASSEPGGGAF. In DNA form, the CDR3 reads TGTGCCAGCAGTGAACCTGGGGGGGGGGCCTTC.

This clonotype is labeled as medium-sized. The chain combines TRBV27 with TRBJ1-6; D might be TRBD1 (5 bases). Trimming left V 3 bases short and J 7 bases short, with 16 bases between. CDR3 length: 16 residues. The germline gives CDR1 MNHEY, CDR2 SMNVEV (reference sequence). The CDR3 bases are TGTGCCAGCAGTTTCCCGACCCCTCAGGGAAATTCACCCCTCCACTTT. Amino acids: CASSFPTPQGNSPLHF.

The chain combines TRBV12-3 or TRBV12-4 with TRBJ1-1; TRBD1 might be the D (6 bases). CDR3 length: 12 amino acids. V gave up 8 bases and J gave up 6 bases, with 13 bases separating them. The CDR3 loop is CASGTGLSEAFF. The CDR3 coding sequence is TGTGCCAGCGGCACAGGGTTATCTGAAGCTTTCTTT.

The chain employs TRBV12-3 or TRBV12-4 and TRBJ2-5; TRBD1 matches 7 bases. Germline trimming cut 5 bases from V and 5 bases from J; bases unmatched to any gene: 17. The CDR3 contains 17 residues. The CDR3 coding sequence is TGTGCCAGCAGTCCCGGGACAGTTTGGGGATCGGGGGAGACCCAGTACTTC. This codes for CASSPGTVWGSGETQYF.

This clonotype was counted only a few times. The V call is TRBV19, the J call TRBJ2-7, with TRBD1 identical over 10 bases. Germline CDR1 and CDR2: LNHDA and SQIVND (reference sequence). This CDR3 is built from 15 residues. V lost 5 bases and J lost 2; bases outside the gene matches: 6. The CDR3 is CASSPTGGFTYEQYF. CDR3 coding DNA: TGTGCCAGTAGTCCGACAGGGGGCTTTACCTACGAGCAGTACTTC.

This clonotype has just one count. CDR3 sequence (DNA): TGTGCCAGCAGCGGCTCAAACTCTGGAAACACCATATATTTT. It is translated as CASSGSNSGNTIYF. This chain joins TRBV7-9 and TRBJ1-3; D is unclear. V lost 5 bases, J lost 0 bases, and 8 bases lay in between. The CDR3 runs 14 residues. From germline, CDR1 is SEHNR and CDR2 FQNEAQ (reference sequence).

V is TRBV27 and J is TRBJ2-3; TRBD1 might be the D (5 bases). Germline CDR1 MNHEY, CDR2 SMNVEV (reference sequence). This CDR3 comprises 14 residues. The ends were cut back, 5 bases at V and 3 bases at J, with 12 bases in the middle. CDR3 protein: CASSTLGQTDTQYF. Written as DNA, the CDR3 is TGTGCCAGCAGTACATTGGGGCAGACAGATACGCAGTATTTT.

This chain connects TRBV5-1 to TRBJ1-2, with D possibly matching TRBD1 (6 bases). CDR3 length: 16 amino acids. The V gene lost 4 bases and the J gene lost 8 bases, with 24 bases spanning the gap. Germline CDR1 is SGHRS and CDR2 is YFSETQ. As DNA, the CDR3 is TGCGCCAGCAGCGGTGACGGGACAATTCCCTCTATGGGCTACACCTTC. The encoded protein is CASSGDGTIPSMGYTF.

The chain employs TRBV5-1 and TRBJ2-2; unclear D gene. The V end lost 0 bases, the J end lost 2 bases, and 5 bases lay between the germline ends. The CDR3 has 14 amino acids. Germline V gene sequence: CDR1 SGHRS, CDR2 YFSETQ. CDR3 in DNA: TGCGCCAGCAGCTTGGGGCAAAACACCGGGGAGCTGTTTTTT. Translated, it gives CASSLGQNTGELFF.

The V and J genes are TRBV7-9 and TRBJ1-5; no clear D. With 5 bases removed from V and 0 bases from J, the gap between germline ends came to 17 bases. The CDR3 contains 17 residues. CDR1 is SEHNR and CDR2 is FQNEAQ in the germline V gene (reference sequence). Here the CDR3 DNA reads TGTGCCAGCAGCCTTTGGGAAGGAGTTTATAGCAATCAGCCCCAGCATTTT. It encodes CASSLWEGVYSNQPQHF.

This clonotype was counted only a few times. The rearrangement links TRBV24-1 to TRBJ1-6; D is undetermined. This CDR3 spans 14 amino acids. The ends were cut back, 4 bases at V and 9 bases at J, with 12 bases in the middle. CDR1 KGHDR and CDR2 SFDVKD come from the germline V gene. CDR3 sequence: CATSESTQPSPLHF. The CDR3, as DNA: TGTGCCACCAGTGAATCCACACAGCCTTCACCCCTCCACTTT.

The rearrangement uses TRBV7-3 and TRBJ2-2, with D possibly TRBD1 on 6 matching bases. V was clipped by 3 bases and J by 9 bases, with 20 bases between them. The germline V gene has CDR1 SGHTA and CDR2 FQGTGA. CDR3 length equals 16 residues. The DNA of the CDR3 is TGTGCCAGCAGCTTCGTACAGGGTATTAGAAGCAGGGAGCTGTTTTTT. Its translation is CASSFVQGIRSRELFF.

Comment on this clonotype: The final CDR3 position lacks the conserved phenylalanine or tryptophan, pointing to a likely read error. The rearrangement joins TRBV6-5 to TRBJ2-5; tentative D call: TRBD1 (5 bases). Trimming shortened V by 2 bases and J by 2 bases, and 12 bases separated the two germline ends. The CDR3 is 15 residues long. Germline CDR1 is MNHEY and CDR2 is SVGAGI. The CDR3, as DNA: TGTGCCAGCAGTTACGGCGGCCAGGGTCAAGAGACCCAGTACTAC. Its protein is CASSYGGQGQETQYY.

The rearrangement links TRBV29-1 to TRBJ2-2, with 10 positions matching TRBD2. Germline V gene sequence: CDR1 SQVTM, CDR2 ANQGSEA. Germline trimming cut 7 bases from V and 1 base from J; bases unmatched to any gene: 0. This CDR3 comprises 13 residues. The chain's CDR3 is CSASGGNTGELFF. DNA of the CDR3: TGCAGCGCTAGCGGGGGGAACACCGGGGAGCTGTTTTTT.

J is TRBJ2-3 and V is TRBV9; weak D call: TRBD1 (5 bases). Germline V CDR1 and CDR2: SGDLS, YYNGEE. The V and J ends lost 0 bases and 0 bases respectively, with 8 bases between them. The CDR3 spans 15 residues. The CDR3 DNA reads TGTGCCAGCAGCGTAGGGGGCGCTAGCACAGATACGCAGTATTTT. Translating gives CASSVGGASTDTQYF.

The chain carries TRBV18 and TRBJ1-1; possible D gene TRBD1, 6 bases. Trimming took 2 bases from V and 11 from J, leaving 18 bases between them. CDR1 and CDR2 (germline): KGHSH, LQKENI. This CDR3 contains 14 residues. The CDR3 sequence: CASSPDGTHERAFF. DNA for the CDR3: TGTGCCAGCTCACCAGATGGGACACATGAACGGGCTTTCTTT. Combining the CDR3 with reference TRBV18 and TRBJ1-1 gives the whole variable domain NAGVMQNPRHLVRRRGQEARLRCSPMKGHSHVYWYRQLPEEGLKFMVYLQKENIIDESGMPKERFSAEFPKEGPSILRIQQVVRGDSAAYFCASSPDGTHERAFFGQGTRLTVV.

Only a few counts were recorded for this clonotype. V and J are TRBV7-8 and TRBJ1-3; TRBD1 aligns across 8 bases. The CDR3 is made up of 17 amino acids. The V gene end was trimmed by 5 bases and the J gene end by 0 bases; junction bases not matched to a gene: 9. Per the germline V gene, CDR1 is SGHVS and CDR2 is FQNEAQ. The CDR3 loop reads CASSPRDRLISGNTIYF. In nucleotides, the CDR3 is TGTGCCAGCAGCCCACGGGACAGGTTGATCTCTGGAAACACCATATATTTT.

V gene TRBV28 combines with J gene TRBJ1-5; 8 bases line up with TRBD1. There are 16 residues in the CDR3. Per the germline V gene, CDR1 is MDHEN and CDR2 is SYDVKM. The ends lost 5 bases at V and 1 base at J; junction bases unmatched: 7. The CDR3 is CASSPWTGRSNQPQHF. CDR3 bases: TGTGCCAGCAGTCCGTGGACAGGGCGAAGCAATCAGCCCCAGCATTTT.

The CDR3 here is CASGLAGMTSGANVLTF. The DNA of the CDR3 is TGTGCCAGCGGATTAGCGGGAATGACCTCTGGGGCCAACGTCCTGACTTTC. The chain couples TRBV5-6 to TRBJ2-6, with 8 bases fitting TRBD2. V gave up 7 bases and J gave up 0 bases; unmatched junction bases: 9. The CDR3 is 17 residues long. CDR1 and CDR2 (germline): SGHDT, YYEEEE.

The rearrangement uses TRBV10-2 and TRBJ1-1; weak D call: TRBD1 (6 bases). Per the germline V gene, CDR1 is WSHSY and CDR2 is SAAADI. Trimming took 2 bases from V and 7 from J, leaving 20 bases between them. The CDR3 totals 16 residues. CDR3 protein: CASSERPRGARGEAFF. The DNA for the CDR3 is TGCGCCAGCAGTGAGCGACCAAGGGGGGCGCGAGGTGAAGCTTTCTTT.

The chain has TRBV27 and TRBJ2-3, with 10 nucleotides matching TRBD2. Germline CDR1 and CDR2: MNHEY and SMNVEV (reference sequence). This CDR3 has 16 amino acids. V shed 7 bases and J 1 base; nucleotides not matched to a gene: 8. CDR3 DNA: TGTGCCAGCACCAACCCTCTAGCGGGGGGCACAGATACGCAGTATTTT. The encoded protein is CASTNPLAGGTDTQYF.

V usage is TRBV7-2 and J usage is TRBJ2-7; no reliable D call. The germline V gene has CDR1 SGHTA and CDR2 FQGNSA. V was pared by 5 bases and J by 6 bases, with 11 bases between. This CDR3 region has 12 residues. CDR3 nucleotides: TGTGCCAGCAGCCTCACGAGTACCGAGCAGTACTTC. Protein sequence: CASSLTSTEQYF.

Only a few counts were recorded for this clonotype. The V call is TRBV25-1, the J call TRBJ1-4; 7 bases are a match to TRBD1. J lost 2 bases, V lost 6 bases, and 9 bases had no gene match. Per germline, CDR1 MGHDK and CDR2 SYGVNS. The CDR3 totals 16 residues. CDR3 in DNA: TGTGCCAGCAGAGCCACAGGGGTGTGGACTAATGAAAAACTGTTTTTT. Amino acid sequence: CASRATGVWTNEKLFF.

The V call is TRBV20-1, the J call TRBJ2-1; D gene ambiguous. The CDR3 contains 10 residues. Trimming took 4 bases from V and 6 from J, leaving 4 bases between them. Looked up from germline, CDR1 is DFQATT and CDR2 is SNEGSKA (reference sequence). The CDR3 coding sequence is TGCAGTGCTACCGGCAATGAGCAGTTCTTC. Translation gives CSATGNEQFF.

The gene calls are TRBV7-6 and TRBJ2-5; 10 nucleotides agree with TRBD2. After removal of 2 bases from V and 5 bases from J, the junction contained 11 bases not matched to a gene. Germline values: CDR1 SGHVS, CDR2 FNYEAQ. This CDR3 contains 17 residues. The CDR3 is CASSLRLAGGMVETQYF. CDR3 sequence (DNA): TGTGCCAGCAGCTTACGATTAGCGGGGGGTATGGTGGAGACCCAGTACTTC.

The chain recombines TRBV4-2 with TRBJ1-1; no clear D. CDR3 length: 13 amino acids. V was pared by 1 base and J by 4 bases, with 7 bases between. CDR1 LGHNA and CDR2 YNFKEQ come from the germline V gene. The DNA of the CDR3 is TGTGCCAGCAGCCAAGTGAGAGCCACTGAAGCTTTCTTT. Its protein is CASSQVRATEAFF.